These T cell receptor beta chains were read from a single sample in a study of blood T cell repertoires in COVID-19. Libraries were prepared by immunoSEQ multiplex PCR; TCRdb keeps only in-frame clonotypes and omits some of them. Of around 46,000 clones in the sample, 65% to 85% are singletons; the top ten hold about three fifths. Specimen: peripheral blood. All receptors derive from a man between 70 and 80 years old with acute or convalescent COVID-19. The CDR3 runs from the conserved cysteine through the conserved F or W. A D gene is named only where the DNA matches it firmly. Only some rows state a clone size, as once, few, many or a class for expanded clones.

v_gene: TRBV3-1/TRBV3-2
abundance: NA
j_gene: TRBJ2-3
d_gene: NA
CDR3nt: TGTGCCAGCACACGGACAGAGTTCACAGATACGCAGTATTTT
CDR3aa: CASTRTEFTDTQYF

v_gene: TRBV6-6
abundance: NA
j_gene: TRBJ1-4
d_gene: NA
CDR3nt: TGTGCCTTAGGACATTATGGTAATGAAAAACTGTTTTTT
CDR3aa: CALGHYGNEKLFF

v_gene: TRBV7-6
abundance: NA
j_gene: TRBJ2-2
d_gene: NA
CDR3nt: TGTGCCAGCAGCTTATTACATAACGGGGAGCTGTTTTTT
CDR3aa: CASSLLHNGELFF

v_gene: TRBV11-1
abundance: NA
j_gene: TRBJ2-7
d_gene: TRBD2
CDR3nt: TGTGCCAGCAGCCCCAGAGGCGGGAGGTCCTACGAGCAGTACTTC
CDR3aa: CASSPRGGRSYEQYF

v_gene: TRBV3-1/TRBV3-2
abundance: NA
j_gene: TRBJ1-2
d_gene: NA
CDR3nt: TGTGCCAGCAGCCAAGATTCCAGACCGGGAGGCTATGGCTACACCTTC
CDR3aa: CASSQDSRPGGYGYTF

v_gene: TRBV19
abundance: NA
j_gene: TRBJ2-5
d_gene: NA
CDR3nt: TGTGCCAGTAGTATTGGGGCTCAAGAGACCCAGTACTTC
CDR3aa: CASSIGAQETQYF

v_gene: TRBV7-2
abundance: NA
j_gene: TRBJ1-6
d_gene: NA
CDR3nt: TGTGCCAGCAGCTTAGATAGGGGCCGCTTGATGACCCTCCACTTT
CDR3aa: CASSLDRGRLMTLHF

v_gene: TRBV30
abundance: NA
j_gene: TRBJ1-6
d_gene: TRBD1
CDR3nt: TGTGCCTGGATCCAACCGGGACAGGTGATCTCTTCACCCCTCCACTTT
CDR3aa: CAWIQPGQVISSPLHF

v_gene: TRBV7-2
abundance: NA
j_gene: TRBJ2-1
d_gene: NA
CDR3nt: TGTGCCAGCAGCTTAGTTAGTCAATACAATGAGCAGTTCTTC
CDR3aa: CASSLVSQYNEQFF

v_gene: TRBV18
abundance: NA
j_gene: TRBJ2-1
d_gene: NA
CDR3nt: TGTGCCAGCTGCGATACTAGCTCCTACAATGAGCAGTTCTTC
CDR3aa: CASCDTSSYNEQFF

v_gene: TRBV4-1
abundance: NA
j_gene: TRBJ1-2
d_gene: NA
CDR3nt: TGCGCCAGCAGCCAAGAACCCAGGGCCGTCCATGGCTACACCTTC
CDR3aa: CASSQEPRAVHGYTF

v_gene: TRBV5-1
abundance: once
j_gene: TRBJ1-2
d_gene: NA
CDR3nt: TGCGCCAGCAGCTTGGATGGGACTTGGGACTATGGCTACACCTTC
CDR3aa: CASSLDGTWDYGYTF